The clone carrying this T cell receptor (beta chain) was detected many times. The antigen is unknown. Beta-chain TCR CDR3 regions were amplified from RNA transcripts. The first-round RT-PCR employed HTBI primers together with the Qiagen OneStep RT-PCR kit. A multiplex PCR was then performed as the second round. TCRdb independently ran MiXCR on the multiplex PCR reads; one entry per CDR3 protein. The sample shows roughly 500,000 distinct CDR3 sequences, approximately 15% of them seen only once. The sample is drawn from a study of Graves' ophthalmopathy and Graves' hyperthyroidism. Broader study findings: Most clonotypes expanded in thyroid above 0.001 frequency were present in blood too.

Between the trimmed V and J ends, which lost 6 bases and 2 bases, there was a span of 13 bases. Germline loops: CDR1 MNHNS, CDR2 SASEGT. The CDR3 length is 14 residues. The origin of this receptor is a woman in her twenties or thirties with Graves' ophthalmopathy. The chain joins TRBV6-1 to TRBJ1-2; D gene unclear. Sequencing input: blood. CDR3 residues: CASSWGEGNYGYTF. CDR3 coding DNA: TGTGCCAGCAGCTGGGGAGAAGGGAACTATGGCTACACCTTC.